One and the same sample provided the 2 T cell receptor beta chains below, sequenced in a study of Graves' ophthalmopathy and Graves' hyperthyroidism. Amplification of TCR beta CDR3 regions used RNA transcripts. The first-round RT-PCR employed HTBI primers together with the Qiagen OneStep RT-PCR kit. A multiplex PCR was then performed as the second round. MiXCR was run by TCRdb on the multiplex PCR reads, yielding one entry per CDR3 protein. The repertoire consists of 580,000 or so distinct CDR3 sequences, with approximately 37% occurring once and the leading ten covering roughly 4.5%. Material: peripheral blood or thyroid tissue (not recorded which). These receptors were obtained from an adult man with Graves' hyperthyroidism.

This clonotype was seen at least ten times. The rearrangement uses TRBV10-3 and TRBJ2-5, with TRBD1 identical over 9 bases. V lost 6 bases, J lost 2 bases, and 4 bases stayed unmatched. The V gene's germline CDR1 is ENHRY and CDR2 SYGVKD. The CDR3 is 14 amino acids. CDR3 protein: CAIRKDRGQETQYF. The DNA of the CDR3 is TGTGCCATCAGAAAGGACAGGGGTCAAGAGACCCAGTACTTC.

In this sample, this clonotype turned up a few times. The CDR3 DNA reads as TGCAGCGTTGAAGATCTGTTTGGGGGGACAGATACGCAGTATTTT. Residues: CSVEDLFGGTDTQYF. The rearrangement joins TRBV29-1 to TRBJ2-3, with D perhaps TRBD2 (6 bases). With 0 bases removed from V and 3 bases from J, the gap between germline ends came to 13 bases. Germline assignment: CDR1 SQVTM and CDR2 ANQGSEA. CDR3 length equals 15 residues.